The clone carrying this T cell receptor (beta chain) was recorded a few times. CDR1 and CDR2 from the germline V gene are MGHRA and YSYEKL. The CDR3 runs to 15 residues. Trimming removed 0 bases from V and 3 bases from J; junction bases left unmatched: 3. TCRdb fed the 5' RACE reads into MiXCR, producing one record per CDR3 protein. Here the sample spans more than 450,000 distinct CDR3 sequences, 15% to 20% being singletons. The record originates from a study of T-cell memory formation after mild COVID-19. This TCR was sampled from an adult woman who had mild COVID-19 (a few samples of this study predate the infection). Cell type and time point are not known. The chain couples TRBV4-1 to TRBJ2-7, with TRBD1 identical over 9 bases. The specimen was PBMCs or a T cell subset sorted from them (not recorded which). The CDR3 DNA reads as TGCGCCAGCAGCCAAGAGGGACAGGGTCACTACGAGCAGTACTTC. It yields the protein CASSQEGQGHYEQYF.